The rows below give T cell receptor beta chains drawn from one sample of a study of blood T cell repertoires in COVID-19. Generated by immunoSEQ multiplex PCR, the TCRdb table keeps only in-frame clones and is missing some. The sample lists 150,000 to 200,000 clones; about 81% were seen once. Sample: peripheral blood. These TCRs come from a human donor in a cohort sampled during active COVID-19. Both conserved end residues are part of each CDR3. Fields, in order: V gene, J gene, clone size, D gene, CDR3 protein, CDR3 DNA. D genes are given only for firm matches. The listing skips clone size in some rows; elsewhere it reads once, few, many or a size class.

TRBV10-1,TRBJ2-5,.,TRBD2,CASSTGTSGFQETQYF,TGCGCCAGCAGTACGGGGACTAGCGGGTTCCAAGAGACCCAGTACTTC
TRBV10-3,TRBJ1-1,.,TRBD1,CAIGTGGLNTEAFF,TGTGCCATAGGGACAGGGGGATTAAACACTGAAGCTTTCTTT
TRBV7-2,TRBJ1-6,.,TRBD1,CASDRGMSSYNSPLHF,TGTGCCAGCGACAGGGGCATGAGCTCCTATAATTCACCCCTCCACTTT
TRBV10-3,TRBJ2-3,.,.,CAISGGMDTQYF,TGTGCCATCAGTGGAGGGATGGATACGCAGTATTTT
TRBV6-2/TRBV6-3,TRBJ2-5,.,.,CASSYFVGETQYF,TGTGCCAGCAGTTACTTTGTCGGTGAGACCCAGTACTTC
TRBV2,TRBJ2-5,.,TRBD1,CASRPGQSETQYF,TGTGCCAGCAGGCCGGGACAGTCAGAGACCCAGTACTTC
TRBV20-1,TRBJ2-7,.,.,CSAHHGGQYF,TGCAGTGCTCACCACGGGGGGCAGTACTTC
TRBV5-6,TRBJ2-3,once,.,CASSTGQTRGLTDTQYF,TGTGCCAGCAGCACCGGACAGACACGGGGCTTAACAGATACGCAGTATTTT
TRBV28,TRBJ2-7,.,TRBD2,CASSGLAGSYSSYEQYF,TGTGCCAGCAGCGGACTAGCGGGGAGTTATAGCTCCTACGAGCAGTACTTC
TRBV12-3/TRBV12-4,TRBJ2-1,.,.,CASSFINNEQFF,TGTGCCAGCAGTTTTATAAACAATGAGCAGTTCTTC
TRBV6-6,TRBJ2-2,.,TRBD1,CASSRFGQGERYTGELFF,TGTGCCAGCAGTCGATTCGGACAGGGCGAAAGGTACACCGGGGAGCTGTTTTTT
TRBV5-5,TRBJ1-4,.,TRBD1,CASSLTGAGSEKLFF,TGTGCCAGCAGCTTGACAGGGGCAGGTAGTGAAAAACTGTTTTTT
TRBV29-1,TRBJ2-1,.,TRBD2,CSVVPRELAGVRNEQFF,TGCAGCGTTGTCCCCCGGGAGCTAGCGGGAGTTCGTAATGAGCAGTTCTTC
TRBV15,TRBJ1-3,.,.,CATSRGGTTGNTIYF,TGTGCCACCAGCAGAGGAGGGACAACGGGAAACACCATATATTTT
TRBV19,TRBJ1-1,.,TRBD1,CASSRDRGGNTEAFF,TGTGCCAGTAGTAGGGACAGGGGGGGAAACACTGAAGCTTTCTTT
TRBV5-4,TRBJ2-5,.,.,CASSSTGTQETQYF,TGTGCCAGCAGCTCCACAGGGACCCAAGAGACCCAGTACTTC
TRBV2,TRBJ2-7,.,.,CASSSDGQPSYEQYF,TGTGCCAGCAGTTCGGATGGACAGCCATCCTACGAGCAGTACTTC
TRBV7-8,TRBJ2-3,once,.,CASSFRRTTGDTQYF,TGTGCCAGCAGCTTTCGAAGGACTACCGGAGATACGCAGTATTTT
TRBV2,TRBJ2-7,.,TRBD1,CASSELTLAGTASYEQYF,TGTGCCAGCAGTGAATTGACTTTGGCCGGGACAGCCTCCTACGAGCAGTACTTC
TRBV10-1,TRBJ1-1,.,TRBD1,CASSESIGTGGTEAFF,TGCGCCAGCAGTGAGTCGATCGGGACAGGGGGCACTGAAGCTTTCTTT
TRBV6-5,TRBJ2-7,.,.,CASSYGRYEQYF,TGTGCCAGCAGTTACGGCCGCTACGAGCAGTACTTC